This T cell receptor (beta chain) was captured in a study of blood T cell repertoires in COVID-19. Whole-study context: Acute and convalescent COVID-19 specimens originated in the United States, Italy and Spain. PBMCs, B-cell-depleted T cells, or T cells were the source of the cDNA or gDNA that made up the material.

In this sample, this clone turned up a few times. The CDR3 is 14 amino acids. J was trimmed by 6 bases and V by 7 bases; bases with no gene match: 10. Germline V gene data show CDR1 as LNHDA and CDR2 as SQIVND (reference sequence). Original methodology: Quantification of nucleated cells was approximated via reference gene primer amplification. This table comes from immunoSEQ multiplex PCR, and its TCRdb copy is limited to in-frame clones, with some not included. V, J and clone size were drawn from that table, and D and trimming were deduced from the DNA. The sample has around 26,000 clones; around 90% are singletons.

This sequence originates from a human donor with active COVID-19. The donor label of this sample is uncertain. The material sequenced was peripheral blood. This chain connects TRBV19 to TRBJ2-7, with TRBD1 identical over 9 bases. The CDR3 loop is CASTPGQGGPEQYF. CDR3 DNA sequence: TGTGCCAGTACCCCGGGACAGGGTGGACCCGAGCAGTACTTC.